This is a list of T cell receptor beta chains from one sample in a study of cytomegalovirus exposure and HLA in healthy donors. Sequencing was performed with immunoSEQ multiplex PCR; in TCRdb, only in-frame clones are kept and a portion is missing. Of 120,000 or so clones listed, 79% are singletons. The sequencing input was PBMCs. All receptors derive from a man between 25 and 39 years old in good health and CMV-seropositive. The CDR3 runs from the conserved cysteine through the conserved F or W.

CASSLGDRATGELFF	TRBV7-9
CASSNGPVGRKLFF	TRBV6-6
CASSLATGLSTEAFF	TRBV7-6
CATSRGAGNTGELFF	TRBV15
CASRSGVQETQYF	TRBV27
CASSLGLAGQLPTDTQYF	TRBV5-1
CASSLASGLFPSTDTQYF	TRBV5-1
CASSFTSGGTHEQYF	TRBV7-2
CASSSWTSGHNEQFF	TRBV7-9
CASIRGGPSDTQYF	TRBV25-1
CASAGLAGGAETQYF	TRBV6-1
CASSRTGIGEQYF	TRBV7-9
CASSRTGLGTYNSPLHF	TRBV7-9
CASRGGGNSPLHF	TRBV19
CASSLVDRVDTQYF	TRBV5-6
CASTPVSSSTDTQYF	TRBV7-2
CASSLELAGGITDTQYF	TRBV7-2
CASSRTEISYEQYF	TRBV2
CASSPGTNPNEQFF	TRBV5-4
CASSRDTVSYEQYF	TRBV6-5
CASSGTSGPISTDTQYF	TRBV9
CASNSGDDTQYF	TRBV2
CAWSPIGGVSQWISNTEAFF	TRBV30
CASSQDLSSHYGYTF	TRBV4-1
CASSEAETQYF	TRBV6-1
CASSLNRDNNQPQHF	TRBV23-1
CASSVLGGEQYF	TRBV5-6
CASRLDRVRTGELFF	TRBV23-1
CASSWGAGELFF	TRBV7-8
CASRPNRGPGYTF	TRBV27
CASSPKSEGVNYGYTF	TRBV7-9
CASTRKGEKGGLISYEQYF	TRBV21-1
CASSSSGGTDTQYF	TRBV7-9
CASSLPSGSYNSPLHF	TRBV5-5
CAISGGALTDTQYF	TRBV13
CASSSETGSLRGYTF	TRBV7-9
CASSPHGREAFF	TRBV6-1
CASSDKTNTGELFF	TRBV2
CAWSVSRTGSANEKLFF	TRBV30
CASSRDWSSYNEQFF	TRBV5-6